Here is one T cell receptor beta chain with its context. Its matching antigen is unknown. The data stem from a study of PD-1 blockade in mismatch repair-deficient tumors. Across the whole study: Enrolled about 2013-2017, patients had progressing, pretreated mismatch repair-deficient cancers of more than ten types.

The repertoire was sequenced with immunoSEQ multiplex PCR; TCRdb's copy has only in-frame clones and lacks some. The table lists around 120,000 clones, almost 90% of them singletons. This CDR3 is 15 amino acids long. Trimming at V came to 1 base and at J to 6 bases, leaving 6 bases not matched to a gene. Looked up from germline, CDR1 is SGHVS and CDR2 is FQNEAQ. Study-wide results and caveats: Tumor-resident clones, often absent from pretreatment blood, expanded after pembrolizumab and then contracted.

PCR or immunohistochemistry showed mismatch repair deficiency in every enrolled patient. The TCR-sequenced patients were a few responders to pembrolizumab. This sequence was found in an adult with mismatch repair-deficient cancer. Sequencing used peripheral blood, obtained approximately 71 weeks after starting pembrolizumab. This chain connects TRBV7-8 to TRBJ1-5; 7 nucleotides match TRBD1. Written as DNA, the CDR3 is TGTGCCAGCAGCTTAGTGGCCCAGGGGGTTCAGCCCCAGCATTTT. Its protein is CASSLVAQGVQPQHF.